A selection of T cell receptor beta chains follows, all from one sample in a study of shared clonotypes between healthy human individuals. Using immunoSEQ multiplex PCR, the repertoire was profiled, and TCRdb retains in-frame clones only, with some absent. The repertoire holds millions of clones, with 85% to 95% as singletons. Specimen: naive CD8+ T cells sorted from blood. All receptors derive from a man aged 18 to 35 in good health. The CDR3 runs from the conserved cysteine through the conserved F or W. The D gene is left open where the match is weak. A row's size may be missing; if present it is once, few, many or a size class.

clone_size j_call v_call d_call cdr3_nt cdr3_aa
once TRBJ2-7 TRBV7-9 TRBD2 TGTGCCAGCAGTTTATGGCCGGGACTAGCTCCCTACGAGCAGTACTTC CASSLWPGLAPYEQYF
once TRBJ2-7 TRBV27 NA TGTGCCAGCAGTCCGGGCGGAACCTACGAGCAGTACTTC CASSPGGTYEQYF
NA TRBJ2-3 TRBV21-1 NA TGTGCCAGCAGCAAAGTCCGACTAGCGGGAGGGCCATCGGATACGCAGTATTTT CASSKVRLAGGPSDTQYF
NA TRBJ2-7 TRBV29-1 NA TGCAGCGTTGAAACGGACAGATCCTACGAGCAGTACTTC CSVETDRSYEQYF
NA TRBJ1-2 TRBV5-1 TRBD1 TGCGCCAGCAGCCAAGGACAGGCCCCTTTAGGGTATGGCTACACCTTC CASSQGQAPLGYGYTF
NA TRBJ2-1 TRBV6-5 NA TGTGCCAGCAGTCACTCCTCGGGGCAGTTCTTC CASSHSSGQFF
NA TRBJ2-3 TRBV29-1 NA TGCAGCGTTGAAGATCGCGCGGCGGGAGATACGCAGTATTTT CSVEDRAAGDTQYF
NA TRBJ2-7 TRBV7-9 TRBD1 TGTGCCAGCAGTCCCTGGACAGGGTCGGACGAGCAGTACTTC CASSPWTGSDEQYF
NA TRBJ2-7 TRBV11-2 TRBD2 TGTGCCAGCAGTAGTAGCGGGACGATCCAGAAAGAGCAGTACTTC CASSSSGTIQKEQYF
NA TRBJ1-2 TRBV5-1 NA TGCGCCAGCAGCGCCGACATAGTGAATGGCTACACCTTC CASSADIVNGYTF
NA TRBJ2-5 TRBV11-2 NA TGTGCCAGCAGCTTAACTGGGGATACGGGGACCCAGTACTTC CASSLTGDTGTQYF
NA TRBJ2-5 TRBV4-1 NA TGCGCCAGCAAGGGGCCCCTAGAAGAGACCCAGTACTTC CASKGPLEETQYF